These 21 T cell receptor beta chains were sequenced from one sample in a study of technical replicates of blood from several donors. Only in-frame clones appear in the TCRdb table, and some are missing; sequencing was by immunoSEQ multiplex PCR. This table has fewer than 75,000 clones, roughly 90% appearing once. The sequenced sample was PBMCs. These receptor sequences come from a human donor in good health. Some clones in this sample may be carry-over from other donors' samples.

The gene calls are TRBV19 and TRBJ1-5; 7 positions match TRBD1. Looked up from germline, CDR1 is LNHDA and CDR2 is SQIVND (reference sequence). Trimming removed 3 bases from V and 7 bases from J; junction bases left unmatched: 9. This CDR3 contains 15 residues. CDR3 coding DNA: TGTGCCAGTAGTATGGGAGTCGACAGGGTCCAGCCCCAGCATTTT. This encodes CASSMGVDRVQPQHF.

The V gene is TRBV5-1, the J gene TRBJ2-5; 16 bases agree with TRBD2. Per germline, CDR1 SGHRS and CDR2 YFSETQ. This CDR3 region has 17 residues. The trim removed 6 bases at V and 4 bases at J, leaving 9 bases unmatched. CDR3 in DNA: TGCGCCAGCATTACCGGGACTAGCGGGGGGGCATCAGAGACCCAGTACTTC. Its translation: CASITGTSGGASETQYF.

This clone was seen only a few times. The rearrangement joins TRBV6-5 to TRBJ1-2; possible D gene TRBD1, 6 bases. V was cut by 0 bases and J by 4 bases, with 12 bases left in between. This CDR3 region has 15 residues. Per germline, CDR1 MNHEY and CDR2 SVGAGI. The CDR3 DNA reads TGTGCCAGCAGTTACTCATCCGGACAGCCCTATGGCTACACCTTC. Translation gives CASSYSSGQPYGYTF.

A single count supports this clone. This chain links TRBV9 with TRBJ2-2; 14 nucleotides line up with TRBD2. The CDR3 loop spans 17 amino acids. Germline V gives CDR1 SGDLS, CDR2 YYNGEE. Trimming took 3 bases from V and 4 from J; bases not matched to a gene: 5. CDR3 nucleotide sequence: TGTGCCAGCAGCGGGGGACTAGCGGGAGTCGTCACCGGGGAGCTGTTTTTT. As protein: CASSGGLAGVVTGELFF.

The chain recombines TRBV7-2 with TRBJ2-7; 8 nucleotides align to TRBD1. The CDR3 loop spans 14 amino acids. V was pared by 3 bases and J by 3 bases, with 4 bases of the junction left unmatched. Germline V gives CDR1 SGHTA, CDR2 FQGNSA. This CDR3 reads CASSLQGANYEQYF. Here the CDR3 DNA reads TGTGCCAGCAGCTTGCAGGGGGCGAACTACGAGCAGTACTTC.

The rearrangement joins TRBV7-9 to TRBJ1-2, with TRBD1 as a possible D gene (6 bases). The CDR3 length is 14 residues. V lost 3 bases to trimming and J lost 1 base, with 9 bases between them. Germline V gives CDR1 SEHNR, CDR2 FQNEAQ (reference sequence). CDR3 protein: CASSLTGDNYGYTF. The CDR3 DNA reads as TGTGCCAGCAGCTTGACAGGAGATAACTATGGCTACACCTTC.

This clone was recorded once. The V call is TRBV14, the J call TRBJ1-6; TRBD1 is a possible D gene (5 bases). Trimming took off 0 bases at V and 4 bases at J, with 10 bases between the two ends. CDR3 size: 16 residues. CDR1 is SGHDN, CDR2 FVKESK, per germline. The chain's CDR3 is CASSQETGTYNSPLHF. The DNA of the CDR3 is TGTGCCAGCAGCCAAGAAACAGGAACATATAATTCACCCCTCCACTTT.

The chain couples TRBV19 to TRBJ1-5; 8 nucleotides line up with TRBD1. The germline gives CDR1 LNHDA, CDR2 SQIVND (reference sequence). The CDR3 length is 16 residues. The V and J ends lost 1 base and 1 base, in that order; junction bases with no gene match: 3. The CDR3 DNA is TGTGCCAGTAGTATAGTCGACAGGGGAAGCAATCAGCCCCAGCATTTT. This encodes CASSIVDRGSNQPQHF.

The rearrangement uses TRBV18 and TRBJ2-7, with TRBD2 identical over 7 bases. The trim removed 6 bases at V and 3 bases at J, leaving 8 bases unmatched. Germline V gives CDR1 KGHSH, CDR2 LQKENI. The CDR3 has 14 residues. The DNA of the CDR3 is TGTGCCAGCTCTACCGGGGGGATTATCTACGAGCAGTACTTC. Translation gives CASSTGGIIYEQYF.

The genes are TRBV4-3 and TRBJ2-7; a weak D match, TRBD2 (5 bases). The CDR3 loop spans 14 amino acids. The germline V and J ends were trimmed by 0 bases and 3 bases, with 9 bases remaining between them. Germline assignment: CDR1 LGHNA and CDR2 YSLEER. The CDR3 DNA is TGCGCCAGCAGCCAAGATAACGGGGACTACGAGCAGTACTTC. This codes for CASSQDNGDYEQYF.

V usage is TRBV18 and J usage is TRBJ1-6, with no clear D. Germline CDR1 is KGHSH and CDR2 is LQKENI. V was pared by 2 bases and J by 3 bases, with 11 bases between. This CDR3 is built from 16 residues. CDR3 nucleotide sequence: TGTGCCAGCTCACCAGTGGAGGGAGGCTATAATTCACCCCTCCACTTT. This gives the protein CASSPVEGGYNSPLHF.

The chain is built from TRBV4-1 and TRBJ2-2, with 8 nucleotides matching TRBD1. Trimming removed 3 bases from V and 1 base from J; junction bases left unmatched: 4. Germline lookup yields CDR1 MGHRA and CDR2 YSYEKL. The CDR3 runs to 16 residues. The CDR3, as DNA: TGCGCCAGCAGCCAGACGGACAGGGAGAACACCGGGGAGCTGTTTTTT. Translated: CASSQTDRENTGELFF.

The V and J genes are TRBV6-1 and TRBJ2-7; D not resolved. Germline CDR1 MNHNS, CDR2 SASEGT. This CDR3 has 13 residues. V was shortened by 0 bases and J by 3 bases, with 6 bases between the two germline ends. The CDR3 loop reads CASSEASNYEQYF. In DNA, the CDR3 is TGTGCCAGCAGTGAAGCGTCTAACTACGAGCAGTACTTC.

In this sample, this clone turned up a few times. The chain employs TRBV7-8 and TRBJ2-7, with D perhaps TRBD2 (6 bases). The germline V gene encodes CDR1 SGHVS and CDR2 FQNEAQ. CDR3 length: 15 amino acids. V was pared by 3 bases and J by 2 bases, with 14 bases between. CDR3 region: CASSFRDSSTYEQYF. DNA for the CDR3: TGTGCCAGCAGCTTCCGGGACTCCTCGACCTACGAGCAGTACTTC.

V gene TRBV19 combines with J gene TRBJ2-5, with unresolved D. V lost 3 bases and J lost 5, with 10 bases in between. The CDR3 is made up of 13 amino acids. Germline CDR1 and CDR2: LNHDA and SQIVND (reference sequence). This CDR3 reads CASSISVLETQYF. Written as DNA, the CDR3 is TGTGCCAGTAGTATTTCGGTACTGGAGACCCAGTACTTC.

This clone turned up a few times. The rearrangement joins TRBV4-1 to TRBJ1-4; no clear D gene. V was shortened by 1 base and J by 8 bases, with 8 bases between the two germline ends. CDR3 length: 13 amino acids. CDR1 MGHRA and CDR2 YSYEKL come from the germline V gene. CDR3 bases: TGCGCCAGCAGCCAAGGGGCCGGCGAAAAACTGTTTTTT. As protein: CASSQGAGEKLFF.

For the CDR3, the DNA is TGCGCCAGCAGCTTGGCCGGGACAGGGTGGGAGCAGTACTTC. This translates into CASSLAGTGWEQYF. The J gene is TRBJ2-7, the V gene TRBV5-1; TRBD1 aligns across 9 bases. The CDR3 has 14 amino acids. Germline CDR1 reads SGHRS; CDR2 reads YFSETQ. V was clipped by 0 bases and J by 7 bases; unmatched bases: 5.

The DNA for the CDR3 is TGTGCCAGCAGTGACCCTGGCCTGAATGAAAAACTGTTTTTT. This codes for CASSDPGLNEKLFF. The V gene is TRBV6-1, the J gene TRBJ1-4, with no clear D. CDR3 length: 14 residues. Germline V lookup: CDR1 MNHNS, CDR2 SASEGT. V dropped 3 bases and J dropped 5 bases, with 10 bases sitting between them.

The rearrangement links TRBV18 to TRBJ2-7; 10 bases align to TRBD2. CDR3 length equals 13 residues. Per the germline V gene, CDR1 is KGHSH and CDR2 is LQKENI. V lost 8 bases to trimming and J lost 4 bases; unmatched junction nucleotides: 5. CDR3 sequence (DNA): TGTGCCAGCGCTAGCGGGAGCGGGTACGAGCAGTACTTC. Amino acids: CASASGSGYEQYF.

The chain uses TRBV13 and TRBJ2-2, with 9 bases matching TRBD2. Germline CDR1 is PRHDT and CDR2 is FYEKMQ (reference sequence). CDR3 length equals 16 residues. Germline trimming cut 3 bases from V and 9 bases from J; bases unmatched to any gene: 11. CDR3 amino acids: CASSFTLAGIHRELFF. CDR3 bases: TGTGCCAGCAGCTTCACCCTAGCGGGAATCCACCGGGAGCTGTTTTTT.

V gene TRBV19 combines with J gene TRBJ1-5, with unresolved D. The V gene lost 7 bases and the J gene lost 3 bases, with 10 bases spanning the gap. Germline loops: CDR1 LNHDA, CDR2 SQIVND (reference sequence). The CDR3 runs to 13 residues. The CDR3 reads CASMRTVNQPQHF. CDR3 sequence (DNA): TGTGCCAGTATGAGAACGGTCAATCAGCCCCAGCATTTT. Using reference TRBV19 and TRBJ1-5 for the parts outside the CDR3, the full variable domain is DGGITQSPKYLFRKEGQNVTLSCEQNLNHDAMYWYRQDPGQGLRLIYYSQIVNDFQKGDIAEGYSVSREKKESFPLTVTSAQKNPTAFYLCASMRTVNQPQHFGDGTRLSIL.